Presented here are 12 T cell receptor beta chains from one specimen sequenced in a study of CD8 T cells in ankylosing spondylitis. In TCRdb, the 5' RACE reads were re-called with MiXCR into one record per CDR3 protein. The profile shows approximately 200,000 distinct CDR3 sequences, 10% to 15% of them singletons. The source material was blood, either unsorted or a sorted T cell fraction (not recorded which). Source of these receptors: a male donor with ankylosing spondylitis or in good health (not recorded which).

The chain uses TRBV5-4 and TRBJ2-3; no clear D gene. V gave up 1 base and J gave up 5 bases, with 11 bases separating them. Germline CDR1 is SGHNT and CDR2 is YYREEE (reference sequence). The CDR3 is made up of 14 amino acids. As DNA, the CDR3 is TGTGCCAGCAGCTTGAGAGGTTTGGTAGATACGCAGTATTTT. The encoded protein is CASSLRGLVDTQYF.

This clonotype was recorded a few times. The chain couples TRBV4-1 to TRBJ2-3, with D tentatively TRBD1 (5 bases). The germline gives CDR1 MGHRA, CDR2 YSYEKL. Trimming took off 1 base at V and 2 bases at J, with 16 bases between the two ends. This CDR3 contains 17 residues. CDR3 in amino acids: CASSQAVGMGPTDTQYF. The CDR3, as DNA: TGCGCCAGCAGCCAAGCCGTTGGGATGGGGCCCACAGATACGCAGTATTTT.

The sample holds a few counts of this clonotype. The gene calls are TRBV30 and TRBJ1-2; 7 bases align to TRBD1. CDR1 GTSNPN and CDR2 SVGIG come from the germline V gene (reference sequence). The CDR3 is 13 residues long. The ends lost 2 bases at V and 6 bases at J; junction bases unmatched: 6. The CDR3 protein is CAWSSGTVDGYTF. The CDR3 DNA reads TGTGCCTGGAGTTCCGGGACAGTGGATGGCTACACCTTC.

The chain carries TRBV24-1 and TRBJ2-7; 10 positions match TRBD2. There are 16 residues in the CDR3. Unmatched junction bases numbered 3, after V lost 0 bases and J lost 2 bases. In germline, CDR1 is KGHDR, CDR2 SFDVKD. CDR3 in amino acids: CATSDLQLAGPYEQYF. The CDR3 region has the DNA TGTGCCACCAGTGATTTGCAACTAGCGGGACCCTACGAGCAGTACTTC.

This clonotype was detected ten times or more. V gene TRBV5-1 combines with J gene TRBJ2-7; TRBD1 is a possible D gene (6 bases). Germline V CDR1 and CDR2: SGHRS, YFSETQ. Trimming pared 0 bases from V and 3 bases from J, leaving 7 bases between. The CDR3 totals 13 residues. The CDR3 is CASSLGQDYEQYF. The DNA for the CDR3 is TGCGCCAGCAGCTTGGGACAGGACTACGAGCAGTACTTC.

This clonotype was observed a few times. The rearrangement joins TRBV7-9 to TRBJ1-1, with a weak D call TRBD1 (5 bases). This CDR3 region has 12 residues. Germline-derived CDR1 and CDR2 are SEHNR and FQNEAQ (reference sequence). Trimming removed 7 bases from V and 7 bases from J, with 13 bases in between. CDR3 sequence reads: CASMRRGIEAFF. The CDR3 DNA reads as TGTGCCAGCATGAGGAGGGGCATTGAAGCTTTCTTT.

The chain joins TRBV27 to TRBJ2-2, with a tentative D call TRBD2 (6 bases). CDR3 size: 15 residues. Looked up from germline, CDR1 is MNHEY and CDR2 is SMNVEV (reference sequence). Between the trimmed V and J ends, which lost 6 bases and 2 bases, there was a span of 13 bases. The CDR3 reads CASRRGTDNTGELFF. CDR3 in DNA: TGTGCCAGCAGACGCGGGACGGATAACACCGGGGAGCTGTTTTTT.

The chain recombines TRBV12-3 or TRBV12-4 with TRBJ1-5; D possibly corresponds to TRBD1 (5 bases). Trimming cost V 3 bases and J 0 bases, with 9 bases left between them. This CDR3 contains 15 residues. The DNA for the CDR3 is TGTGCCAGCAGTTTGCGGGGGTATAGCAATCAGCCCCAGCATTTT. Translating it yields CASSLRGYSNQPQHF.

V is TRBV11-2 and J is TRBJ2-5, with no clear D. Trimming took off 1 base at V and 1 base at J, with 7 bases between the two ends. Per the germline V gene, CDR1 is SGHAT and CDR2 is FQNNGV. CDR3 length: 14 residues. The CDR3 DNA is TGTGCCAGCAGCTTAGGGGCAGCCCAAGAGACCCAGTACTTC. Residues: CASSLGAAQETQYF.

There are many counts of this clonotype. The chain has TRBV7-8 and TRBJ1-6; a possible D gene is TRBD1 (5 bases). The length of the CDR3 is 17 residues. Germline values: CDR1 SGHVS, CDR2 FQNEAQ. The V end lost 4 bases, the J end lost 3 bases, and 16 bases lay between the germline ends. The CDR3 DNA follows: TGTGCCAGCAGCTCAGACAGATCGTTAATCTATAATTCACCCCTCCACTTT. Translating gives CASSSDRSLIYNSPLHF.

The chain joins TRBV20-1 to TRBJ2-3; 10 bases are a match to TRBD2. Per the germline V gene, CDR1 is DFQATT and CDR2 is SNEGSKA (reference sequence). V was clipped by 1 base and J by 7 bases; unmatched bases: 11. CDR3 length: 16 amino acids. The CDR3, as DNA: TGCAGTGCTAGAGTTCGAAGCGGGAGGGCCCGCAATACGCAGTATTTT. Translating it yields CSARVRSGRARNTQYF.

The rearrangement joins TRBV2 to TRBJ2-1, with TRBD2 matching 7 bases. Germline-derived CDR1 and CDR2 are SNHLY and FYNNEI. The CDR3 runs to 15 residues. The ends lost 5 bases at V and 0 bases at J; junction bases unmatched: 4. CDR3 bases: TGTGCCAGCAGTTCGCTAGCGGTCTCCTACAATGAGCAGTTCTTC. Its translation: CASSSLAVSYNEQFF.